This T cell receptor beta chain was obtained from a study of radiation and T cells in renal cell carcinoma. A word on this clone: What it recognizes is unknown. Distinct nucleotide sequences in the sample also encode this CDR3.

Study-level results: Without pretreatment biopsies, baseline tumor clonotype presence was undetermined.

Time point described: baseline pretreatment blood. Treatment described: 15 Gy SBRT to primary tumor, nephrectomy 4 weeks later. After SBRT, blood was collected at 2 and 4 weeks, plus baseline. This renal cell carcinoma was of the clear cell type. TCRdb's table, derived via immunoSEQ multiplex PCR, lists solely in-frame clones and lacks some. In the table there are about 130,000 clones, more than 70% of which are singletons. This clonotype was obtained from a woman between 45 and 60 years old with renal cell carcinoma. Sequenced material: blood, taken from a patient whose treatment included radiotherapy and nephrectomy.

The chain's CDR3 is CASSFGETQYF. CDR3 bases: TGTGCCAGCAGCTTCGGGGAGACCCAGTACTTC. This chain joins TRBV7-2 and TRBJ2-5; D is undetermined. CDR3 size: 11 residues. From germline, CDR1 is SGHTA and CDR2 FQGNSA. V was clipped by 3 bases and J by 5 bases, with 4 bases between them.